This T cell receptor beta chain emerged from a study of glioma-infiltrating T cells. Using RNA template, CDR3s of TCR alpha and beta were amplified with iRepertoire arm-PCR. TCRdb re-called the multiplex PCR reads with MiXCR, one entry per CDR3 protein. The sample yields around 350,000 distinct CDR3 sequences, 35% to 45% seen once. V shed 6 bases and J shed 7 bases, with 7 bases lying between them. There are 11 residues in the CDR3. The germline V gene encodes CDR1 SNHLY and CDR2 FYNNEI. The receptor was isolated from a human donor with low-grade glioma or glioblastoma, undergoing nonglioma brain surgery, or in good health (not recorded which). The material sequenced was glioma tissue, nonneoplastic brain tissue, or PBMCs (not recorded which). The rearrangement links TRBV2 to TRBJ2-1; D remains ambiguous. The CDR3 reads CASRESNEQFF. CDR3 nucleotides: TGTGCCAGCAGGGAATCGAATGAGCAGTTCTTC. Using reference TRBV2 and TRBJ2-1 for the parts outside the CDR3, the full variable domain is EPEVTQTPSHQVTQMGQEVILRCVPISNHLYFYWYRQILGQKVEFLVSFYNNEISEKSEIFDDQFSVERPDGSNFTLKIRSTKLEDSAMYFCASRESNEQFFGPGTRLTVL.